What follows describes a single T cell receptor (beta chain). The sample belongs to a study of blood T cell repertoires in COVID-19. Whole-study context: Nucleic acid was either cDNA or gDNA, and it came from T cells, B-cell-depleted T cells, or PBMCs.

Assay: immunoSEQ multiplex PCR; the TCRdb copy retains only in-frame clones and omits some. The table has around 73,000 clones, approximately 84% seen once. V lost 8 bases and J lost 3; bases outside the gene matches: 4. The CDR3 contains 14 residues. Germline V gene data show CDR1 as LGHNA and CDR2 as YSLEER. The sequenced sample was peripheral blood. This sequence originates from a human donor in a cohort sampled during active COVID-19. The chain combines TRBV4-3 with TRBJ1-3; 10 nucleotides line up with TRBD1. CDR3 coding DNA: TGCGCCAGCTCGACAGGGGGCTATGGAAACACCATATATTTT. Encoded protein: CASSTGGYGNTIYF.